The 19 T cell receptor beta chains listed next were all sequenced from one sample in a study of shared clonotypes between healthy human individuals. CD8 cells classed as naive were CD45RO-negative and positively selected for CCR7, excluding terminally differentiated effector memory CD45RA+ cells. The data were produced by immunoSEQ multiplex PCR, yet TCRdb's version contains in-frame clones alone and is incomplete. The sample consists of about 2,100,000 clones, just over 90% of them appearing once. The source material was naive CD8+ T cells from PBMCs. These receptors were taken from a man aged 18 to 30 in good health. Some clones in this sample may be carry-over from other donors' samples.

The rearrangement joins TRBV4-3 to TRBJ1-1; no clear D gene. The length of the CDR3 is 15 residues. The germline V gene encodes CDR1 LGHNA and CDR2 YSLEER. V gave up 4 bases and J gave up 0 bases, with 12 bases separating them. For the CDR3, the DNA is TGCGCCAGCAGCCTAACCAGGTCTTTGAACACTGAAGCTTTCTTT. Translation: CASSLTRSLNTEAFF.

This sequence joins TRBV2 and TRBJ2-1, with 8 bases matching TRBD1. Trimming cost V 4 bases and J 6 bases; bases outside gene matches: 8. This CDR3 spans 15 amino acids. Germline loops: CDR1 SNHLY, CDR2 FYNNEI. The CDR3 here is CASSAGQGARNEQFF. Here the CDR3 DNA reads TGTGCCAGCAGTGCGGGGCAGGGGGCGCGCAATGAGCAGTTCTTC.

The CDR3 region has the DNA TGTGCCAGCAGTGACCGTTACTACGAGCAGTACTTC. It encodes CASSDRYYEQYF. The chain employs TRBV6-1 and TRBJ2-7, with D hard to call. The CDR3 consists of 12 residues. V was cut by 3 bases and J by 3 bases, with 6 bases left in between. Per germline, CDR1 MNHNS and CDR2 SASEGT.

V usage is TRBV28 and J usage is TRBJ1-5; TRBD1 might be the D (6 bases). Germline CDR1 is MDHEN and CDR2 is SYDVKM. Trimming took 1 base from V and 11 from J, leaving 15 bases between them. The CDR3 runs to 14 residues. As DNA, the CDR3 is TGTGCCAGCAGTTTATCAGGGGAACTGGGGACCCAGCATTTT. This codes for CASSLSGELGTQHF.

Regarding this clone: Other DNA sequences in the sample encode the same CDR3. V usage is TRBV9 and J usage is TRBJ2-7, with D unclear. Germline V gene sequence: CDR1 SGDLS, CDR2 YYNGEE. CDR3 length: 11 residues. V lost 3 bases and J 3 bases, leaving 4 bases between the germline ends. Written as DNA, the CDR3 is TGTGCCAGCAGCGCCCACTACGAGCAGTACTTC. Protein product: CASSAHYEQYF.

This chain joins TRBV6-1 and TRBJ2-7; tentatively, D is TRBD1 (6 bases). CDR1 is MNHNS and CDR2 is SASEGT in the germline V gene. Trimming stripped 3 bases from V and 0 bases from J, with 9 bases between. There are 14 residues in the CDR3. In nucleotides, the CDR3 is TGTGCCAGCAGTGAGTGGGACAACTCCTACGAGCAGTACTTC. Translating gives CASSEWDNSYEQYF.

The rearrangement joins TRBV7-3 to TRBJ1-1, with a tentative D call TRBD1 (6 bases). The CDR3 is 15 amino acids. The germline V gene encodes CDR1 SGHTA and CDR2 FQGTGA. Trimming removed 1 base at V and 5 bases at J, with 14 bases between. The CDR3 coding sequence is TGTGCCAGCAGCTTAATGGGGGGGCCGGAGACTGAAGCTTTCTTT. Protein sequence: CASSLMGGPETEAFF.

Remarks on this clone: This specimen includes other DNA sequences encoding the same CDR3. V usage is TRBV28 and J usage is TRBJ1-5; D not certain. Germline V gene data show CDR1 as MDHEN and CDR2 as SYDVKM. The CDR3 totals 13 residues. V was pared by 3 bases and J by 3 bases, with 6 bases between. CDR3 bases: TGTGCCAGCAGTTTGAGTTCCAATCAGCCCCAGCATTTT. It codes for CASSLSSNQPQHF. Variable domain in full (rest from reference TRBV28 and TRBJ1-5): DVKVTQSSRYLVKRTGEKVFLECVQDMDHENMFWYRQDPGLGLRLIYFSYDVKMKEKGDIPEGYSVSREKKERFSLILESASTNQTSMYLCASSLSSNQPQHFGDGTRLSIL.

The V and J genes are TRBV4-2 and TRBJ2-7, with a possible D match to TRBD2 (6 bases). V lost 1 base to trimming and J lost 2 bases, with 12 bases between them. In germline, CDR1 is LGHNA, CDR2 YNFKEQ. There are 15 residues in the CDR3. The DNA for the CDR3 is TGTGCCAGCAGCCAAGGGCCTAGCGTCACCTACGAGCAGTACTTC. This encodes CASSQGPSVTYEQYF.

The chain combines TRBV28 with TRBJ2-7; D is undetermined. Trimming shortened V by 7 bases and J by 0 bases, and 13 bases separated the two germline ends. The CDR3 has 14 amino acids. The germline V gene encodes CDR1 MDHEN and CDR2 SYDVKM. The CDR3 spells CASNVEVSSYEQYF. CDR3 in DNA: TGTGCCAGCAATGTTGAAGTGAGCTCCTACGAGCAGTACTTC.

This clone was seen just once. V usage is TRBV27 and J usage is TRBJ2-7, with 11 bases that match TRBD1. The CDR3 has 14 residues. J lost 2 bases, V lost 6 bases, and 3 bases had no gene match. The germline CDR1 and CDR2 sequences are MNHEY and SMNVEV (reference sequence). The CDR3, as DNA: TGTGCCAGCAGGGACAGGGGGCTCCCCTACGAGCAGTACTTC. Translation gives CASRDRGLPYEQYF.

Comment on this clone: Other DNA sequences in this sample translate to the same CDR3. CDR3 amino acids: CASSNRGYGYTF. In DNA, the CDR3 is TGTGCCAGTAGTAACAGGGGCTATGGCTACACCTTC. V gene TRBV19 combines with J gene TRBJ1-2; 7 bases match TRBD1. J was trimmed by 4 bases and V by 4 bases; bases with no gene match: 0. Germline values: CDR1 LNHDA, CDR2 SQIVND (reference sequence). This CDR3 has 12 residues.

Concerning this clone: This CDR3 is also generated by other DNA sequences in the sample. The chain uses TRBV11-2 and TRBJ2-1; D unresolved. CDR1 is SGHAT and CDR2 is FQNNGV in the germline V gene. Trimming removed 1 base from V and 3 bases from J, with 4 bases in between. The CDR3 is 13 amino acids. CDR3: CASSLVSYNEQFF. The CDR3 DNA reads as TGTGCCAGCAGCTTAGTCAGCTACAATGAGCAGTTCTTC.

The rearrangement uses TRBV5-1 and TRBJ2-2; tentative D call: TRBD2 (5 bases). Germline V gene lookup returns CDR1 SGHRS and CDR2 YFSETQ. V lost 0 bases to trimming and J lost 1 base, with 7 bases between them. The CDR3 extends over 15 amino acids. The CDR3 spells CASSLAEGNTGELFF. The CDR3 DNA follows: TGCGCCAGCAGCTTGGCCGAGGGGAACACCGGGGAGCTGTTTTTT.

The V call is TRBV19, the J call TRBJ2-7, with a weak D call TRBD2 (6 bases). This CDR3 has 13 amino acids. Germline V CDR1 and CDR2: LNHDA, SQIVND (reference sequence). V was cut by 3 bases and J by 6 bases, with 12 bases left in between. The DNA for the CDR3 is TGTGCCAGTAGTATGGGGACTTCTAGCGAGCAGTACTTC. This codes for CASSMGTSSEQYF.

The gene calls are TRBV7-9 and TRBJ2-7; possible D gene TRBD2, 5 bases. This CDR3 is built from 12 residues. V shed 5 bases and J shed 7 bases, with 12 bases lying between them. Per germline, CDR1 SEHNR and CDR2 FQNEAQ (reference sequence). This CDR3 is CASSLYREEQYF. CDR3 DNA sequence: TGTGCCAGCAGCCTTTATAGGGAGGAGCAGTACTTC.

This clone was seen only once. The rearrangement links TRBV21-1 to TRBJ1-5. TRBV21-1 is a listed pseudogene. The CDR3 is made up of 16 amino acids. CDR3 sequence: CASSKEGEESNQPQHF. The DNA of the CDR3 is TGTGCCAGCAGCAAAGAGGGGGAGGAAAGCAATCAGCCCCAGCATTTT.

This sequence joins TRBV28 and TRBJ2-3; 7 bases match TRBD1. Germline trimming cut 7 bases from V and 2 bases from J; bases unmatched to any gene: 12. Germline loops: CDR1 MDHEN, CDR2 SYDVKM. The CDR3 extends over 16 amino acids. The CDR3 DNA sequence: TGTGCCAGCACCCCTGGGACAGTTCAGTCCACAGATACGCAGTATTTT. Protein: CASTPGTVQSTDTQYF.

This clone was seen only once. The chain is built from TRBV9 and TRBJ2-2; TRBD2 aligns across 13 bases. J gave up 5 bases and V 4 bases, and 8 bases lay outside the gene matches. Germline CDR1 and CDR2: SGDLS and YYNGEE. The CDR3 runs to 17 residues. CDR3 loop: CASSLTPGLAGTGELFF. The CDR3 nucleotides read TGTGCCAGCAGCCTGACTCCGGGACTAGCGGGAACCGGGGAGCTGTTTTTT.